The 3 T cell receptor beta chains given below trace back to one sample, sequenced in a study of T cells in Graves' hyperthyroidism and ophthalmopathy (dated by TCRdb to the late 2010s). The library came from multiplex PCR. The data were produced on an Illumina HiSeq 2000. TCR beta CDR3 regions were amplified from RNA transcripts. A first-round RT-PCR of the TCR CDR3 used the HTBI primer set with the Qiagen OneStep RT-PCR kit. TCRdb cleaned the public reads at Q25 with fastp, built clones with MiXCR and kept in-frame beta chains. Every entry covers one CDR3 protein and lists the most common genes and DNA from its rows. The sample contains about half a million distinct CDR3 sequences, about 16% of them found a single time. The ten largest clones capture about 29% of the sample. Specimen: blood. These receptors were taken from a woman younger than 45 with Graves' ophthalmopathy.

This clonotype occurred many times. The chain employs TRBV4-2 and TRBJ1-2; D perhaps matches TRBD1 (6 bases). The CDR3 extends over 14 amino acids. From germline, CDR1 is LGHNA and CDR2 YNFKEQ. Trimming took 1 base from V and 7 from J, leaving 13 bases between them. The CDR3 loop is CASSQGVQGGGYTF. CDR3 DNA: TGTGCCAGCAGCCAAGGGGTACAGGGCGGTGGCTACACCTTC.

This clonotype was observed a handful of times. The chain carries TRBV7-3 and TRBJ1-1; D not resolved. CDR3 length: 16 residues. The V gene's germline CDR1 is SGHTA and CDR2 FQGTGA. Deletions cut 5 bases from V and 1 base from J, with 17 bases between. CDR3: CASSPDGAGRNTEAFF. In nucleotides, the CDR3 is TGTGCCAGCAGCCCAGATGGCGCAGGACGGAACACTGAAGCTTTCTTT. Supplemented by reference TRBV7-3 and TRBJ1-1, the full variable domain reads GAGVSQTPSNKVTEKGKYVELRCDPISGHTALYWYRQSLGQGPEFLIYFQGTGAADDSGLPNDRFFAVRPEGSVSTLKIQRTERGDSAVYLCASSPDGAGRNTEAFFGQGTRLTVV.

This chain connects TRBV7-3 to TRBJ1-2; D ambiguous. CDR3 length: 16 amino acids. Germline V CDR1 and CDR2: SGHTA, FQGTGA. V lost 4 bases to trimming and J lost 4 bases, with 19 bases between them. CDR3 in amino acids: CASSSLPGGVPYGYTF. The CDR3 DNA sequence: TGTGCCAGCAGCTCTCTCCCGGGCGGGGTTCCCTATGGCTACACCTTC.